This T cell receptor (beta chain) was sequenced for a study of blood T cell repertoires in COVID-19. For the study at large: The analysed material was cDNA or gDNA that came from T cells, B-cell-depleted T cells, or PBMCs.

V lost 2 bases, J lost 1 base, and 11 bases lay in between. Looked up from germline, CDR1 is MNHNY and CDR2 is SVGAGI (reference sequence). The CDR3 runs to 15 residues. Generated by immunoSEQ multiplex PCR, the TCRdb table keeps only in-frame clones and is missing some. This table holds around 80,000 clones, 80% to 95% found once. The chain recombines TRBV6-6 with TRBJ1-2; TRBD1 is a possible D gene (6 bases). The clonotype originates from a woman older than 75 with acute or convalescent COVID-19. The source material was peripheral blood. The CDR3 DNA sequence: TGTGCCAGCAGTTACAGCCAGGGGAGTAACTATGGCTACACCTTC. This translates into CASSYSQGSNYGYTF.